The rows below give T cell receptor beta chains drawn from one sample of a study of identifying expanded T cells in peripheral blood. Only in-frame clones appear in the TCRdb table, and some are missing; sequencing was by immunoSEQ multiplex PCR. Among tens of thousands of clones listed, roughly 84% were seen once. The specimen was blood. These receptors came from a person aged 18 to 70 in good health. Each CDR3 is given with its conserved first and last residue. D genes are given only for firm matches. Some rows have no size entry. The others give once, few or many, or a class for an expanded clone.

CDR3 DNA,CDR3 protein,V gene,D gene,J gene,clone size
TGTGCCAGCAGCCACCCTCCGGGTAGTCAAGGAAACACCATATATTTT,CASSHPPGSQGNTIYF,TRBV16,NA,TRBJ1-3,NA
TGCGCCAGCAGCCAGATTAGCGGGAGGGTTACCTACGAGCAGTACTTC,CASSQISGRVTYEQYF,TRBV4-1,TRBD2,TRBJ2-7,few
TGTGCCAGCAGTTACGGAGGGGAGGGAAGGGGCACTGAAGCTTTCTTT,CASSYGGEGRGTEAFF,TRBV6-5,NA,TRBJ1-1,NA
TGCAGTGCTTCAGGACCTGAAGCTTTCTTT,CSASGPEAFF,TRBV20-1,NA,TRBJ1-1,NA
TGTGCCAGCACGGCTAGTCGTTCTGGCGAGCAGTTCTTC,CASTASRSGEQFF,TRBV6-5,NA,TRBJ2-1,NA
TGTGCCAGCAGTTACTCCCCGGGCAGCAATCAGCCCCAGCATTTT,CASSYSPGSNQPQHF,TRBV6-5,NA,TRBJ1-5,NA
TGTGCCAGCAGCTTTCTACCGGACCGCGACAATGAGCAGTTCTTC,CASSFLPDRDNEQFF,TRBV7-3,NA,TRBJ2-1,NA
TGTGCCAGCAGTCAATTGGTAGGATACAATGAGCAGTTCTTC,CASSQLVGYNEQFF,TRBV27,NA,TRBJ2-1,NA
TGTGCCAGCAGCTCAACGCAGGGGTTTAATGAAAAACTGTTTTTT,CASSSTQGFNEKLFF,TRBV7-2,NA,TRBJ1-4,NA
TGTGCCAGCAGCTGGACTAGCGGGAGGGAGACCCAGTACTTC,CASSWTSGRETQYF,TRBV6-5,TRBD2,TRBJ2-5,few
TGTGCCAGCAGTCCCGGACAGGCCGAAGAGACCCAGTACTTC,CASSPGQAEETQYF,TRBV6-1,TRBD1,TRBJ2-5,NA
TGTGCCAGCAGCTCCTTTGCGGGATTGGGTCAGCCCCAGCATTTT,CASSSFAGLGQPQHF,TRBV7-2,NA,TRBJ1-5,NA
TGTGCCAGCAGGGTGAACACCGGGGAGCTGTTTTTT,CASRVNTGELFF,TRBV11-2,NA,TRBJ2-2,NA
TGTGCCAGTAGTATTACGACAGCTGCGTTGATTGCAACTAATGAAAAACTGTTTTTT,CASSITTAALIATNEKLFF,TRBV19,NA,TRBJ1-4,few
TGTGCCAGCAGCTTGGGACCCGTATCCGAGCAGTACTTC,CASSLGPVSEQYF,TRBV4-2,NA,TRBJ2-7,few
TGCAGTGCGTTCTCTGGAAACACCATATATTTT,CSAFSGNTIYF,TRBV20-1,NA,TRBJ1-3,NA
TGTGCCAGCAGAAAACAGGCCCTGGGACCACATGAGCAGTTCTTC,CASRKQALGPHEQFF,TRBV27,NA,TRBJ2-1,NA
TGTGCCATCAGTGAAGACAGGGTGAGTAACACTGAAGCTTTCTTT,CAISEDRVSNTEAFF,TRBV10-3,TRBD1,TRBJ1-1,NA
TGCGCCAGCAGCCAAGATCAGGATAATGAGCAGTTCTTC,CASSQDQDNEQFF,TRBV4-3,NA,TRBJ2-1,NA
TGTGCCAGCATAACGGCCTTGGGCACTGAAGCTTTCTTT,CASITALGTEAFF,TRBV6-5,NA,TRBJ1-1,few
TGCGCCAGCAGCCCCGGAGGACAGACGTACGAGCAGTACTTC,CASSPGGQTYEQYF,TRBV5-1,NA,TRBJ2-7,NA
TGTGCCAGCCCTGGACGGCTGACCTACGAGCAGTACTTC,CASPGRLTYEQYF,TRBV28,NA,TRBJ2-7,NA
TGTGCCAGCAGCTTAGGACCGGGTAGCAATCAGCCCCAGCATTTT,CASSLGPGSNQPQHF,TRBV7-9,NA,TRBJ1-5,few
TGTGCCAGCAGCTCCCATCCCCGCGGGGAGCTGTTTTTT,CASSSHPRGELFF,TRBV7-6,NA,TRBJ2-2,NA
TGTGCCAGCAGCCAAGAAGACAGAGGCCACACCTTC,CASSQEDRGHTF,TRBV4-2,NA,TRBJ1-2,few
TGTGCCAGCAGTTTACTTGGACTAGCGGGAGTTAGGTCCTACAATGAGCAGTTCTTC,CASSLLGLAGVRSYNEQFF,TRBV28,TRBD2,TRBJ2-1,NA
TGTGCCAGCAGCTTGGGACTAGCGGGAGGCATTCAGTACTTC,CASSLGLAGGIQYF,TRBV7-9,TRBD2,TRBJ2-4,NA
TGTGCCAGCAGCTTAGAGGTGGGTGAAGAGACCCAGTACTTC,CASSLEVGEETQYF,TRBV7-2,NA,TRBJ2-5,once
TGTGCCATCAGGGGGAGGTACACCTTC,CAIRGRYTF,TRBV10-3,NA,TRBJ1-2,few
TGTGCCAGCAGCCCCGGGAGTGGCGCAGATACGCAGTATTTT,CASSPGSGADTQYF,TRBV9,NA,TRBJ2-3,NA
TGCGCCAGCAGCCCGTCTACAGGCGACGATCAGCCCCAGCATTTT,CASSPSTGDDQPQHF,TRBV5-1,NA,TRBJ1-5,NA
TGCGCCAGCAGCCATGCTACAGGTAGCTCCTACGAGCAGTACTTC,CASSHATGSSYEQYF,TRBV4-3,NA,TRBJ2-7,NA
TGTGCCAGCAGGGGCACAATCTCTGGGGCCAACGTCCTGACTTTC,CASRGTISGANVLTF,TRBV6-5,NA,TRBJ2-6,NA
TGTGCCAGCAGCCTACTAGCGGGAGGTGGCACCGGGGAGCTGTTTTTT,CASSLLAGGGTGELFF,TRBV7-9,TRBD2,TRBJ2-2,NA
TGTGCCAGCAGCGGGACATTGCCGAACACTGAAGCTTTCTTT,CASSGTLPNTEAFF,TRBV5-7,NA,TRBJ1-1,NA
TGTGCCAGCATGGATCCTAACTATGGCTACACCTTC,CASMDPNYGYTF,TRBV7-9,NA,TRBJ1-2,NA
TGTGCCAGCTCACCAACGACAGGGTCCCGAGAGACCCAGTACTTC,CASSPTTGSRETQYF,TRBV18,TRBD1,TRBJ2-5,NA
TGTGCCAGCAGCTTAGTGCAGGGAGGTGAAAAACTGTTTTTT,CASSLVQGGEKLFF,TRBV7-8,NA,TRBJ1-4,NA
TGTGCCAGCAGCTTGCAGGGACAGAACCCCAATGAGCAGTTCTTC,CASSLQGQNPNEQFF,TRBV5-4,TRBD1,TRBJ2-1,NA
TGTGCCAGTAGTCTGATCCGGGACGGCAACAATCAGCCCCAGCATTTT,CASSLIRDGNNQPQHF,TRBV19,NA,TRBJ1-5,NA
TGTGCCAGCAGTTACTCGCGGGACAGGTTAAACTATGGCTACACCTTC,CASSYSRDRLNYGYTF,TRBV6-6,TRBD1,TRBJ1-2,NA
TGTGCCAGCAGTGGGGGGGCTGGAAACACCATATATTTT,CASSGGAGNTIYF,TRBV28,NA,TRBJ1-3,NA
TGTGCCAGCAGCTTGGCCGCCGCCGCCCCCGGGGAGCTGTTTTTT,CASSLAAAAPGELFF,TRBV5-4,NA,TRBJ2-2,once
TGTGCCAGCTCAGCCTCGGAGGCTGGAAACACCATATATTTT,CASSASEAGNTIYF,TRBV18,NA,TRBJ1-3,NA
TGTGCCAGCGAGGGGGATCCCTACGAGCAGTACTTC,CASEGDPYEQYF,TRBV6-1,NA,TRBJ2-7,NA
TGTGCCAGCTCTGGACTAGCGGGATACAATGAGCAGTTCTTC,CASSGLAGYNEQFF,TRBV5-6,TRBD2,TRBJ2-1,once
TGTGCCAGCAGCTCCCCCCAGGGGGTTTACACTGAAGCTTTCTTT,CASSSPQGVYTEAFF,TRBV5-4,TRBD1,TRBJ1-1,NA
TGTGCCAGCAGCTTTTGGATGGGCCTAGTGGGCACTGAAGCTTTCTTT,CASSFWMGLVGTEAFF,TRBV7-2,NA,TRBJ1-1,once
TGTGCCAGCAGTCAGGGGGCCTACAATGAGCAGTTCTTC,CASSQGAYNEQFF,TRBV11-3,TRBD1,TRBJ2-1,few
TGTGCCAGCAGCTTACTCGGCGGGGACACAGATACGCAGTATTTT,CASSLLGGDTDTQYF,TRBV11-2,NA,TRBJ2-3,NA
TGCGCCAGCAGCCAGGAAGAGGGGGCGGGTGAAACCCAGTACTTC,CASSQEEGAGETQYF,TRBV4-1,TRBD1,TRBJ2-5,NA
TGTGCCAGCAGCCCGCGGACGGTGAACACTGAAGCTTTCTTT,CASSPRTVNTEAFF,TRBV5-6,NA,TRBJ1-1,NA
TGTGCCAGCAGTTTAGACCAGGGGCCGGTAGAAGCTTTCTTT,CASSLDQGPVEAFF,TRBV28,NA,TRBJ1-1,NA
TGTGCCAGCAGCTTATTTTCAGTTGTCTTT,CASSLFSVVF,TRBV7-9,NA,TRBJ1-1,few
TGTGCCAGCAGCTTGGCCATGGACACTGAAGCTTTCTTT,CASSLAMDTEAFF,TRBV5-4,NA,TRBJ1-1,NA
TGTGCCAGCAGTCCCCGGGGACAGGGGATAGACAATCAGCCCCAGCATTTT,CASSPRGQGIDNQPQHF,TRBV27,TRBD1,TRBJ1-5,NA
TGCGCCAGCAGCCCGTCAGCCAGCGGGATCACCCAGGGCCAAGAGACCCAGTACTTC,CASSPSASGITQGQETQYF,TRBV5-1,TRBD2,TRBJ2-5,NA
TGTGCCAGTAGAGTCCAGGGGGCGCGGGACTATGGCTACACCTTC,CASRVQGARDYGYTF,TRBV19,TRBD1,TRBJ1-2,NA
TGCAGCGTTGTTTGGGGGGCCCAAGAGACCCAGTACTTC,CSVVWGAQETQYF,TRBV29-1,NA,TRBJ2-5,once
TGTGCCAGTTTCCGAGGACAGGGCCGCTCTGGGGCCAACGTCCTGACTTTC,CASFRGQGRSGANVLTF,TRBV19,TRBD1,TRBJ2-6,NA